The 10 T cell receptor beta chains given below trace back to one sample, sequenced in a study of T cells in Graves' hyperthyroidism and ophthalmopathy. The CDR3 regions of TCR beta were amplified from RNA transcripts. HTBI primers drove first-round RT-PCR of the TCR CDR3. TCRdb re-derived calls from the multiplex PCR reads in MiXCR, one entry per CDR3 protein. The sample contains 500,000 to 800,000 distinct CDR3 sequences, more than 14% of which appear only once. Sequencing was carried out using blood. The receptors stem from a woman aged 45-65 years with Graves' ophthalmopathy.

The genes are TRBV19 and TRBJ2-7; possibly TRBD1 or TRBD2 for D (5 bases each). CDR1 LNHDA and CDR2 SQIVND come from the germline V gene (reference sequence). The CDR3 covers 14 residues. The V and J ends lost 10 bases and 0 bases respectively, with 16 bases between them. The CDR3 protein is CATTLGPNSYEQYF. CDR3 coding DNA: TGTGCCACCACCTTGGGACCAAACTCCTACGAGCAGTACTTC.

Concerning this clonotype: A much larger clone differs from this one at a single base, so this may be a read error. This chain uses TRBV12-3 or TRBV12-4 with TRBJ2-5; 7 nucleotides match TRBD2. This CDR3 has 15 residues. Losses at the gene ends were 4 bases for V and 2 bases for J; bases not matched to a gene: 7. CDR3 coding DNA: TGTGCCAGCAGTTCATTGGGACTACTACAAGAGACCCAGTACTTC. This codes for CASSSLGLLQETQYF.

The genes are TRBV29-1 and TRBJ2-7, with 7 bases that match TRBD2. Germline CDR1 and CDR2: SQVTM and ANQGSEA. The CDR3 has 14 residues. J lost 4 bases, V lost 4 bases, and 10 bases had no gene match. CDR3 DNA: TGCAGCGTTGTTATCCAGCGGGATTGGTACGAGCAGTACTTC. It translates to CSVVIQRDWYEQYF.

This clonotype was seen at least ten times. At one end, the junction sequence differs from germline, possibly due to a read error. This sequence joins TRBV5-1 and TRBJ1-1; 7 bases map to TRBD1. The CDR3 has 17 amino acids. Looked up from germline, CDR1 is SGHRS and CDR2 is YFSETQ. The CDR3 here is CANSFPGQGGMNTEAFF. The CDR3 coding sequence is TGCGCCAACAGCTTCCCAGGGCAGGGGGGTATGAACACTGAAGCTTTCTTT.

The J gene is TRBJ2-7, the V gene TRBV5-6; no definite D call. V was pared by 3 bases and J by 1 base, with 11 bases between. This CDR3 region has 14 residues. CDR1 is SGHDT and CDR2 is YYEEEE in the germline V gene. The CDR3 coding sequence is TGTGCCAGCAGCTCAATCCGGTTATCCTACGAGCAGTACTTC. This gives the protein CASSSIRLSYEQYF. Full variable domain (missing parts from reference TRBV5-6 and TRBJ2-7): DAGVTQSPTHLIKTRGQQVTLRCSPKSGHDTVSWYQQALGQGPQFIFQYYEEEERQRGNFPDRFSGHQFPNYSSELNVNALLLGDSALYLCASSSIRLSYEQYFGPGTRLTVT.

This clonotype has at least ten counts. The chain recombines TRBV5-1 with TRBJ2-3, with TRBD2 matching 7 bases. Germline CDR1 is SGHRS and CDR2 is YFSETQ. V shed 8 bases and J 5 bases; nucleotides not matched to a gene: 11. The CDR3 extends over 14 amino acids. CDR3 sequence: CASKSGTSVDTQYF. CDR3 sequence (DNA): TGCGCCAGTAAGAGCGGGACCTCGGTAGATACGCAGTATTTT.

This clonotype was seen a few times. The gene calls are TRBV4-3 and TRBJ1-4; no clear D gene. The V end lost 4 bases, the J end lost 7 bases, and 16 bases lay between the germline ends. The CDR3 runs 15 residues. Germline CDR1 is LGHNA and CDR2 is YSLEER. The chain's CDR3 is CASSRRWGVSEKLFF. CDR3 coding DNA: TGCGCCAGCAGCCGAAGGTGGGGAGTTAGTGAAAAACTGTTTTTT.

As for this clonotype: A clone one base away is much larger, so this may be a read error. The chain recombines TRBV12-3 or TRBV12-4 with TRBJ2-3; 8 positions agree with TRBD1. This CDR3 is built from 16 residues. CDR3 region: CTSSSRSGGQGDTQYF. Written as DNA, the CDR3 is TGTACCAGCAGCTCCCGCTCAGGGGGCCAGGGAGATACGCAGTATTTT.

On this clonotype: Being one base from a much bigger clone, this may be a read error. The chain couples TRBV2 to TRBJ2-1; D could derive from TRBD1 or TRBD2 (5 bases each). The CDR3 spans 14 residues. Looked up from germline, CDR1 is SNHLY and CDR2 is FYNNEI. CDR3 DNA: TGTGCCAGCAGGAGGGACGTCTCCTACAATGAGCAGCTCTTC. Translated: CASRRDVSYNEQLF.

Ten or more counts support this clonotype. J is TRBJ1-2 and V is TRBV18; D is possibly TRBD1 (5 bases). Deletions cut 2 bases from V and 6 bases from J, with 13 bases between. Germline V lookup: CDR1 KGHSH, CDR2 LQKENI. The CDR3 length is 14 residues. CDR3: CASSPNAGSDGYTF. The CDR3 DNA follows: TGTGCCAGCTCACCAAACGCAGGGAGTGATGGCTACACCTTC.